A selection of T cell receptor beta chains follows, all from one sample in a study of blood T cell repertoires in COVID-19. TCRdb keeps only in-frame clones here, not all; method: immunoSEQ multiplex PCR. In the table there are roughly 80,000 clones, 60% to 85% of which are singletons. Source material: peripheral blood. The receptors derive from a human donor in a cohort sampled during active COVID-19. CDR3s include the opening cysteine and the closing phenylalanine or tryptophan. Each record gives: D gene, clone size, J gene, V gene, CDR3 DNA, CDR3 protein. D genes are given only for firm matches. Clone size is not always given. Where it is, it says once, few, many or a class for expanded clones.

NA	NA	TRBJ1-1	TRBV6-5	TGTGCCAGCAGCCCCTATCGTTCCCCTGAAGCTTTCTTT	CASSPYRSPEAFF
NA	NA	TRBJ2-2	TRBV5-1	TGCGCCAGCAGCATCGCGGCCATTTCCACCGGGGAGCTGTTTTTT	CASSIAAISTGELFF
NA	NA	TRBJ1-5	TRBV7-9	TGTGCCAGCAGCGAGACGGGGGATCAGCCCCAGCATTTT	CASSETGDQPQHF
TRBD1	NA	TRBJ1-2	TRBV5-1	TGCGCCAGCAGCTTGCAGGGGGGCGAATATGGCTACACCTTC	CASSLQGGEYGYTF
NA	few	TRBJ2-1	TRBV6-2/TRBV6-3	TGTGCCAGCAGTATGTTCGGAGGGCCAAATGAGCAGTTCTTC	CASSMFGGPNEQFF
NA	NA	TRBJ1-1	TRBV7-3	TGTGCCAGCAGCGAAGGACGGGGAGTGACTGAAGCTTTCTTT	CASSEGRGVTEAFF
TRBD2	many	TRBJ2-5	TRBV4-1	TGCGCCAGCAGCCAAGTTAGCGGGCAGGAGACCCAGTACTTC	CASSQVSGQETQYF
TRBD1	NA	TRBJ2-2	TRBV27	TGTGCCAGCACTACCGGGACAGGGCCTCTCGCCGGGGAGCTGTTTTTT	CASTTGTGPLAGELFF
NA	few	TRBJ1-3	TRBV5-1	TGCGCCAGCAGCTTGGGGCAGGGGATGAACACCATATATTTT	CASSLGQGMNTIYF
TRBD1	NA	TRBJ1-1	TRBV7-3	TGTGCCAGCAGCCGCGAAGACAGGGGTGGCACTGAAGCTTTCTTT	CASSREDRGGTEAFF
NA	NA	TRBJ1-3	TRBV30	TGTGCCTGCGCCACAAAACAGGGTCTAGACATATATTTT	CACATKQGLDIYF
NA	NA	TRBJ2-3	TRBV4-1	TGCGCCAGCAGCCAAGATATTTCCGATGTCGGAGATACGCAGTATTTT	CASSQDISDVGDTQYF
NA	NA	TRBJ2-3	TRBV5-6	TGTGCCAGCAGCCTCCGTAGCGGAGCTAGCACAGATACGCAGTATTTT	CASSLRSGASTDTQYF
TRBD2	NA	TRBJ2-7	TRBV28	TGTGCCAGCAGTCCCCCTCTTGCGGGGGGGCCCAAACCCTACGAGCAGTACTTC	CASSPPLAGGPKPYEQYF
NA	NA	TRBJ1-2	TRBV28	TGTGCCAGCAGTGGAGTAGTGGAGTTCACCTTC	CASSGVVEFTF
NA	NA	TRBJ2-1	TRBV19	TGTGCCAGTCGGGATGCCTACAATGAGCAGTTCTTC	CASRDAYNEQFF
NA	NA	TRBJ2-6	TRBV28	TGTGCCAGCAGTTTGGTCGCAGGTGCAATTTATGGGGCCAACGTCCTGACTTTC	CASSLVAGAIYGANVLTF
TRBD2	NA	TRBJ2-1	TRBV7-6	TGTGCCAGCAGCCCAACTAGCGGGAGTTTCTATGAGCAGTTCTTC	CASSPTSGSFYEQFF
NA	NA	TRBJ1-5	TRBV28	TGTGCCAGCGGGACCGGGGGGGCGGAACAGCCCCAGCATTTT	CASGTGGAEQPQHF
NA	NA	TRBJ2-1	TRBV18	TGTGCCAGCTCACCAGGCAGGGGAAGGGGTGGTGAGCAGTTCTTC	CASSPGRGRGGEQFF
NA	NA	TRBJ2-7	TRBV9	TGTGCCAGCAGCGTGACATGGGGGGACGAGCAGTACTTC	CASSVTWGDEQYF
NA	NA	TRBJ1-1	TRBV28	TGTGCCAGCAGTACGGGAGGGGAAGGTACTGAAGCTTTCTTT	CASSTGGEGTEAFF
TRBD2	NA	TRBJ2-1	TRBV27	TGTGCCAGCAGTTTATCCGGGGGTGGGGGAGGGCCATACAATGAGCAGTTCTTC	CASSLSGGGGGPYNEQFF
TRBD2	once	TRBJ2-5	TRBV13	TGTGCCAGCAGCCCAGGGAGGGGTCAAGAGACCCAGTACTTC	CASSPGRGQETQYF
NA	NA	TRBJ2-5	TRBV2	TGTGCCAGCAGTCAAAGCGGGTCGGTGGAGACCCAGTACTTC	CASSQSGSVETQYF
NA	NA	TRBJ1-3	TRBV5-1	TGCGCCAGCAGCCCACAAACCGACAGGCGATTTTCTGGAAACACCATATATTTT	CASSPQTDRRFSGNTIYF
NA	once	TRBJ2-7	TRBV7-9	TGTGCCAGCAGCTTAGCGGGGGGTTCCTCCTACGAGCAGTACTTC	CASSLAGGSSYEQYF
NA	NA	TRBJ2-1	TRBV29-1	TGCAGCGCGGGGAGAGAGTTCTTC	CSAGREFF
TRBD1	NA	TRBJ1-2	TRBV7-6	TGTGCCAGCAGCGCTAATACAGGGGGCCGAGATGGCTACACCTTC	CASSANTGGRDGYTF
NA	NA	TRBJ2-7	TRBV21-1	TGTGCCAGCAGCCCCCGAAAGACAGGGGACAGCTACGAGCAGTACTTC	CASSPRKTGDSYEQYF
NA	NA	TRBJ2-7	TRBV6-2/TRBV6-3	TGTGCCAGCAGTTACTCGGAGGTGTACGAGCAGTACTTC	CASSYSEVYEQYF